A selection of T cell receptor beta chains follows, all from one sample in a study of T cell responses to AZD1222 COVID-19 vaccine. Method: immunoSEQ multiplex PCR; TCRdb's copy keeps in-frame clones and lacks some. The data show roughly 140,000 clones, with 70% to 90% seen just once and 3% to 4% held by the top ten. The sequencing used peripheral blood, collected on day 0 of MenACWY control vaccination. All receptors derive from an adult in good health. The CDR3 runs from the conserved cysteine through the conserved F or W. Each record gives: D gene, J gene, V gene, CDR3 protein. D genes are given only for firm matches.

-,TRBJ1-1,TRBV29-1,CSVEAGTEAFF
-,TRBJ1-1,TRBV11-3,CASWMTGTGNTEAFF
-,TRBJ1-6,TRBV4-3,CASSRRPGASVSSYNSPLHF
-,TRBJ2-3,TRBV25-1,CASNRGTDTQYF
-,TRBJ1-2,TRBV3-1/TRBV3-2,CASSLLTSIGGGYTF
TRBD1,TRBJ2-6,TRBV10-3,CAISERQGISSGANVLTF
-,TRBJ1-5,TRBV7-2,CASSPRGAVNQPQHF
-,TRBJ1-2,TRBV7-2,CASSPPGINYGYTF
TRBD2,TRBJ2-2,TRBV29-1,CSVTFFIAGKDTGELFF
-,TRBJ1-2,TRBV6-5,CASSLDSASYGYTF
TRBD1,TRBJ1-2,TRBV28,CASSTIGGLQDFGNYGYTF
-,TRBJ1-4,TRBV2,CASSRYEKLFF
-,TRBJ2-2,TRBV5-6,CASSLVLINTGELFF
TRBD1,TRBJ2-7,TRBV4-3,CASSQEAGTGFSEQYF
-,TRBJ1-2,TRBV7-2,CASSLNTAGGHGYTF
-,TRBJ1-2,TRBV19,CASRGLLHNYGYTF
TRBD1,TRBJ2-7,TRBV11-1,CASSVRQGAYEQYF
-,TRBJ2-5,TRBV5-4,CASSLGGATRETQYF
-,TRBJ1-1,TRBV7-6,CASSLLGGTAGWNTEAFF
TRBD1,TRBJ2-1,TRBV3-1/TRBV3-2,CASSFDRVNEQFF
-,TRBJ1-1,TRBV18,CASSPPEQMVGAEAFF
-,TRBJ1-1,TRBV4-1,CASSLGYGLNTEAFF
TRBD1,TRBJ1-3,TRBV7-2,CASSPNRGLGNTIYF
-,TRBJ1-4,TRBV6-1,CASSEAPNRSGEKLFF
-,TRBJ1-4,TRBV6-5,CASSYSRQVQNEKLFF
-,TRBJ1-1,TRBV27,CASSLWSAGNTEAFF
-,TRBJ1-5,TRBV2,CASSEVRPVQPQHF
-,TRBJ2-2,TRBV12-5,CASGLSLGGAVNTGELFF
-,TRBJ1-5,TRBV7-8,CASSKSNQPQHF
TRBD1,TRBJ1-2,TRBV24-1,CATSDFGTGDGYTF
-,TRBJ1-6,TRBV9,CASSAGPLNSPLHF
TRBD1,TRBJ2-7,TRBV28,CASSSGTGGDYEQYF
TRBD2,TRBJ2-7,TRBV27,CASSFTPGLAHEQYF
TRBD2,TRBJ2-1,TRBV7-8,CASSLVVAGGSEQFF
-,TRBJ2-2,TRBV7-9,CASSLGIGRNTGELFF
-,TRBJ1-4,TRBV6-5,CASSYFGGANEKLFF
-,TRBJ2-1,TRBV7-6,CASSFLGPPTWNEQFF
TRBD1,TRBJ1-5,TRBV27,CASSPGQGFSQPQHF